The present entry profiles one T cell receptor (beta chain) with its context. With a far larger clone one base away, a read error is the likely cause. First-strand cDNA used TRAV- and TRBV-specific primers, covering alpha and beta chains. TCR amplification ran 15 to 20 PCR cycles using constant-region and V-primer adapter primers. Amplifying the isolated mRNA was done by in vitro transcription. MiXCR was run by TCRdb on the reads, yielding one entry per CDR3 protein. The repertoire holds 60,000 or so distinct CDR3 sequences, with approximately 26% as singletons. The data are from a study of low-dose radiotherapy and immunotherapy resistance in tumors. The overall study: One day prior to radiation and immunotherapy, intravenous cyclophosphamide at 200 mg/m2 was given, repeated every two weeks. Aspirin 300 mg was given orally each day for four cycles from cycle 1 day 1.

Time point meaning: before trial treatment. Trimming shortened V by 9 bases and J by 13 bases, and 28 bases separated the two germline ends. This CDR3 region has 15 residues. Germline loops: CDR1 MDHEN, CDR2 SYDVKM. The chain couples TRBV28 to TRBJ2-1, with D possibly TRBD2 on 6 matching bases. The material sequenced was PBMCs, taken before treatment. This clonotype originated in a male donor with rectosigmoid adenocarcinoma. CDR3: CASPPGNGRQETQFF. The CDR3, as DNA: TGTGCCAGTCCCCCGGGAAACGGGAGACAAGAGACCCAGTTCTTC.